This T cell receptor (beta chain) was obtained from a study of cytotoxic CD8 clonotypes in ibrutinib-treated CLL. V was pared by 3 bases and J by 5 bases, with 4 bases of the junction left unmatched. The CDR3 spans 14 residues. The germline V gene encodes CDR1 SNHLY and CDR2 FYNNEI. This clone occurred a few times. Using immunoSEQ multiplex PCR, the repertoire was profiled, and TCRdb retains in-frame clones only, with some absent. This sample has under 300,000 clones, with about three quarters found just once. The receptor comes from a human donor with chronic lymphocytic leukemia. The source material was PBMCs, sampled after 24 months of ibrutinib treatment. The chain employs TRBV2 and TRBJ2-1; TRBD2 matches at 7 bases. CDR3 nucleotide sequence: TGTGCCAGCAGTGAGGCTAGCGGCGACAATGAGCAGTTCTTC. This sequence encodes CASSEASGDNEQFF.